These 30 T cell receptor beta chains were sequenced from one sample in a study of vaccination and CD4 T cells after COVID-19. The antigens these receptors bind are not known. The Oncomine TCR Beta short-read assay was what sequenced the DNA obtained from cultured CD4+ T cells. TCRdb re-called the PCR reads through MiXCR, storing one row per CDR3 protein. This sample has about 13,000 distinct CDR3 sequences, with more than 40% found just once. The treatment: roughly 10-day PBMC culture with coronavirus spike peptide pools or control peptides (ViraFEST assay). The sequenced sample consisted of CD4+ T cells from blood, cultured in vitro. These receptors were collected from a human donor who had recovered from COVID-19.

The V call is TRBV27, the J call TRBJ1-6; D may be TRBD1 (6 bases). The V gene's germline CDR1 is MNHEY and CDR2 SMNVEV (reference sequence). The CDR3 contains 17 residues. V was clipped by 5 bases and J by 0 bases, with 14 bases between them. The CDR3 coding sequence is TGTGCCAGCAGTCCTCTCACAGGGAGCTCCTATAATTCACCCCTCCACTTT. Translated, it gives CASSPLTGSSYNSPLHF.

The rearrangement links TRBV20-1 to TRBJ2-1, with 11 bases that match TRBD2. The germline CDR1 and CDR2 sequences are DFQATT and SNEGSKA (reference sequence). V was clipped by 1 base and J by 7 bases; unmatched bases: 3. The CDR3 is made up of 14 amino acids. CDR3 nucleotide sequence: TGCAGTGCTAGAGTAGCGGGGGGGCGGAATGAGCAGTTCTTC. It translates to CSARVAGGRNEQFF.

The chain employs TRBV7-9 and TRBJ2-2; D could derive from TRBD1 or TRBD2 (6 bases each). Trimming took 1 base from V and 5 from J, leaving 23 bases between them. The length of the CDR3 is 19 residues. From germline, CDR1 is SEHNR and CDR2 FQNEAQ (reference sequence). The CDR3 here is CASSLVRLRLGGGTGELFF. The CDR3 DNA reads as TGTGCCAGCAGCTTAGTACGTTTGCGGTTAGGAGGGGGGACCGGGGAGCTGTTTTTT.

This chain uses TRBV2 with TRBJ1-6, with 8 bases lining up with TRBD1. This CDR3 has 14 residues. The germline gives CDR1 SNHLY, CDR2 FYNNEI. The V segment lost 7 bases and the J segment 4 bases; nucleotides outside the gene matches: 3. The CDR3 loop is CASTRQGYNSPLHF. The CDR3 bases are TGTGCCAGCACCCGACAGGGGTATAATTCACCCCTCCACTTT.

V and J are TRBV28 and TRBJ1-2, with D tentatively TRBD1 (6 bases). The CDR3 is made up of 14 amino acids. V was pared by 6 bases and J by 3 bases, with 14 bases between. The germline V gene encodes CDR1 MDHEN and CDR2 SYDVKM. The CDR3 sequence: CASSPLQGYYGYTF. The CDR3 DNA reads as TGTGCCAGCAGCCCCCTCCAGGGGTACTATGGCTACACCTTC.

The V gene is TRBV19, the J gene TRBJ2-7, with a tentative D call TRBD1 (6 bases). This CDR3 contains 12 residues. CDR1 and CDR2 from the germline V gene are LNHDA and SQIVND (reference sequence). V lost 8 bases and J 5 bases, leaving 13 bases between the germline ends. This CDR3 reads CASGRTENEQYF. In nucleotides, the CDR3 is TGTGCCAGTGGAAGGACAGAGAACGAGCAGTACTTC.

By share, this clonotype counts as large. The chain links TRBV7-2 to TRBJ1-2; D gene uncertain. The CDR3 contains 15 residues. V was shortened by 5 bases and J by 0 bases, with 13 bases between the two germline ends. In germline, CDR1 is SGHTA, CDR2 FQGNSA. This chain's CDR3 is CASSPYNEPNYGYTF. CDR3 nucleotide sequence: TGTGCCAGCAGCCCTTATAACGAGCCTAACTATGGCTACACCTTC.

The sample holds a few counts of this clonotype. This sequence joins TRBV20-1 and TRBJ2-3; the match to TRBD2 covers 10 bases. CDR3 size: 18 residues. Looked up from germline, CDR1 is DFQATT and CDR2 is SNEGSKA (reference sequence). V trimming: 6 bases; J trimming: 0 bases; junction bases outside the gene matches: 15. The CDR3 loop is CSATSLLAGATSTDTQYF. The CDR3 DNA is TGCAGTGCAACATCCCTTCTAGCGGGGGCAACAAGCACAGATACGCAGTATTTT.

In its sample, this clonotype was seen a few times. This sequence joins TRBV6-5 and TRBJ1-2; D not resolved. CDR3 length equals 12 residues. Trimming left V 0 bases short and J 14 bases short, with 13 bases between. Germline CDR1 is MNHEY and CDR2 is SVGAGI. Here the CDR3 reads CASSYSGNTVTF. The CDR3 coding sequence is TGTGCCAGCAGTTACTCAGGCAATACAGTAACCTTC.

In its sample, this clonotype was seen once. V gene TRBV11-3 combines with J gene TRBJ2-2; D perhaps matches TRBD2 (5 bases). The CDR3 sequence is 13 residues long. Trimming took 1 base from V and 6 from J, leaving 6 bases between them. CDR1 is SGHNT and CDR2 is YENEEA in the germline V gene. The CDR3 nucleotides are TGTGCCAGCAGCTTAGGCGGGTCCGGGGAGCTGTTTTTT. Its protein product is CASSLGGSGELFF.

This CDR3 is CATSSRQGWTEAFF. The CDR3 nucleotides are TGTGCCACCAGCAGCAGACAGGGGTGGACTGAAGCTTTCTTT. The chain joins TRBV15 to TRBJ1-1, with TRBD1 identical over 8 bases. The J segment lost 5 bases and the V segment lost 3 bases, leaving 5 bases of the junction unmatched. Germline lookup yields CDR1 LNHNV and CDR2 YYDKDF (reference sequence). The CDR3 has 14 amino acids.

The J gene is TRBJ2-1, the V gene TRBV20-1; 8 nucleotides match TRBD2. Germline V gives CDR1 DFQATT, CDR2 SNEGSKA (reference sequence). The CDR3 runs to 15 residues. V gave up 6 bases and J gave up 4 bases; unmatched junction bases: 11. The CDR3 sequence is CSATKLLAVYNEQFF. The CDR3, as DNA: TGCAGTGCAACCAAGCTACTAGCGGTATACAATGAGCAGTTCTTC.

This clonotype showed up just a few times. The chain joins TRBV19 to TRBJ1-2, with 11 nucleotides matching TRBD1. CDR3 length: 14 residues. CDR1 is LNHDA, CDR2 SQIVND, per germline (reference sequence). V gave up 9 bases and J gave up 7 bases; unmatched junction bases: 10. In DNA form, the CDR3 reads TGTGCCAGCCGGACAGGGGGCTCGCTTCGTGGCTACACCTTC. Its protein is CASRTGGSLRGYTF.

Only a few counts were recorded for this clonotype. The V gene is TRBV4-2, the J gene TRBJ2-1; possible D gene TRBD2, 6 bases. Trimming took off 0 bases at V and 5 bases at J, with 11 bases between the two ends. Germline V gene data show CDR1 as LGHNA and CDR2 as YNFKEQ. CDR3 size: 15 residues. The CDR3, as DNA: TGTGCCAGCAGCCAAGACGTGCGGGGCCACAATGAGCAGTTCTTC. This translates into CASSQDVRGHNEQFF.

The J gene is TRBJ2-1, the V gene TRBV6-1; D remains ambiguous. V shed 8 bases and J shed 8 bases, with 19 bases lying between them. This CDR3 has 14 amino acids. CDR1 and CDR2 (germline): MNHNS, SASEGT. This CDR3 reads CASGSRTRGDEQFF. The CDR3 DNA follows: TGTGCCAGCGGAAGCCGGACCCGAGGCGATGAGCAGTTCTTC.

Comments on this clonotype: A far larger clone is one nucleotide away, so this likely arose from a read error. The chain couples TRBV10-3 to TRBJ2-2, with TRBD2 as a possible D gene (6 bases). The germline V gene has CDR1 ENHRY and CDR2 SYGVKD. This CDR3 spans 16 amino acids. V gave up 6 bases and J gave up 5 bases, with 19 bases separating them. CDR3 sequence (DNA): TGTGCCATCAGCGTCGTGTCGGGAGTTAGAACCGGGGAGCTGTTTTTT. Encoded protein: CAISVVSGVRTGELFF.

The V and J genes are TRBV6-1 and TRBJ2-7; D is unresolved. Germline V gene sequence: CDR1 MNHNS, CDR2 SASEGT. CDR3 size: 15 residues. Trimming took off 7 bases at V and 3 bases at J, with 19 bases between the two ends. The CDR3 is CASNPSTPPSYEQYF. In nucleotides, the CDR3 is TGTGCCAGCAACCCGTCAACTCCTCCGAGCTACGAGCAGTACTTC.

The chain carries TRBV7-9 and TRBJ2-5; TRBD1 matches 7 bases. The CDR3 is 15 amino acids. The junction had 9 bases not matched to a gene; V was cut back by 4 bases and J by 4 bases. Looked up from germline, CDR1 is SEHNR and CDR2 is FQNEAQ (reference sequence). CDR3 sequence reads: CASSSPTGMLETQYF. DNA for the CDR3: TGTGCCAGCAGCTCGCCGACAGGGATGTTAGAGACCCAGTACTTC.

The J gene is TRBJ2-1, the V gene TRBV11-2; 10 nucleotides line up with TRBD1. This CDR3 spans 17 amino acids. J was trimmed by 6 bases and V by 6 bases; bases with no gene match: 14. Germline CDR1 and CDR2: SGHAT and FQNNGV. The CDR3 is CASRTTTGTGDFNEQFF. CDR3 in DNA: TGTGCCAGCAGGACTACCACCGGGACAGGGGACTTCAATGAGCAGTTCTTC. Filled out from reference TRBV11-2 and TRBJ2-1, the complete variable domain reads EAGVAQSPRYKIIEKRQSVAFWCNPISGHATLYWYQQILGQGPKLLIQFQNNGVVDDSQLPKDRFSAERLKGVDSTLKIQPAKLEDSAVYLCASRTTTGTGDFNEQFFGPGTRLTVL.

CDR3 residues: CASSWRTGGSIRSGNTIYF. The CDR3 region has the DNA TGTGCCAGCAGTTGGAGGACAGGGGGTAGCATTCGTTCTGGAAACACCATATATTTT. V and J are TRBV28 and TRBJ1-3; 10 bases are shared with TRBD1. The germline V gene encodes CDR1 MDHEN and CDR2 SYDVKM. The length of the CDR3 is 19 residues. After removal of 4 bases from V and 1 base from J, the junction contained 13 bases not matched to a gene. Full variable domain (remainder filled in from reference TRBV28 and TRBJ1-3): DVKVTQSSRYLVKRTGEKVFLECVQDMDHENMFWYRQDPGLGLRLIYFSYDVKMKEKGDIPEGYSVSREKKERFSLILESASTNQTSMYLCASSWRTGGSIRSGNTIYFGEGSWLTVV.

The chain recombines TRBV18 with TRBJ2-3, with 8 bases aligning to TRBD1. This CDR3 spans 14 amino acids. The V gene end was trimmed by 6 bases and the J gene end by 4 bases; junction bases not matched to a gene: 6. Germline V gives CDR1 KGHSH, CDR2 LQKENI. The CDR3 DNA reads TGTGCCAGCTCGCAACAGGGGGGCCCAGATACGCAGTATTTT. Translation: CASSQQGGPDTQYF.

The chain has TRBV20-1 and TRBJ1-1; 7 nucleotides match TRBD1. V lost 5 bases to trimming and J lost 7 bases; unmatched junction nucleotides: 10. This CDR3 has 13 residues. The germline CDR1 and CDR2 sequences are DFQATT and SNEGSKA (reference sequence). CDR3 sequence reads: CSASEGTVNEAFF. CDR3 bases: TGCAGTGCTTCAGAAGGGACAGTGAATGAAGCTTTCTTT.

This sequence joins TRBV6-1 and TRBJ2-7; 9 nucleotides agree with TRBD1. The CDR3 contains 16 residues. CDR1 is MNHNS and CDR2 is SASEGT in the germline V gene. With V trimmed by 5 bases and J by 6 bases, 14 bases remained unmatched. CDR3 amino acids: CASSPYRGQGLAEQYF. CDR3 bases: TGTGCCAGCAGTCCGTACCGGGGACAGGGCCTGGCCGAGCAGTACTTC.

This clonotype was found a few times. The rearrangement links TRBV20-1 to TRBJ2-5; no firm D call. V lost 0 bases and J 1 base, leaving 12 bases between the germline ends. The CDR3 has 15 residues. Germline CDR1 DFQATT, CDR2 SNEGSKA (reference sequence). The CDR3 coding sequence is TGCAGTGCTAGAGACTTTGGGCATACCCAAGAGACCCAGTACTTC. Residues: CSARDFGHTQETQYF.

This clonotype was found a few times. The chain combines TRBV7-3 with TRBJ1-5; TRBD1 is a possible D gene (6 bases). The germline CDR1 and CDR2 sequences are SGHTA and FQGTGA. This CDR3 region has 17 residues. The V and J ends lost 5 bases and 3 bases respectively, with 20 bases between them. For the CDR3, the DNA is TGTGCCAGCAGCCAGGGTCCCACCACAGGGATCAATCAGCCCCAGCATTTT. This translates into CASSQGPTTGINQPQHF.

The V and J genes are TRBV7-9 and TRBJ1-5; a possible D gene is TRBD1 (5 bases). Germline lookup yields CDR1 SEHNR and CDR2 FQNEAQ (reference sequence). Trimming removed 1 base at V and 9 bases at J, with 10 bases between. This CDR3 comprises 13 residues. CDR3 in DNA: TGTGCCAGCAGCTTAGGGGGGGGGGTGCCCCAGCATTTT. This codes for CASSLGGGVPQHF. The full variable domain, completed using reference TRBV7-9 and TRBJ1-5, is DTGVSQNPRHKITKRGQNVTFRCDPISEHNRLYWYRQTLGQGPEFLTYFQNEAQLEKSRLLSDRFSAERPKGSFSTLEIQRTEQGDSAMYLCASSLGGGVPQHFGDGTRLSIL.

This chain links TRBV20-1 with TRBJ1-1, with 9 bases fitting TRBD1. Germline CDR1 reads DFQATT; CDR2 reads SNEGSKA (reference sequence). J gave up 0 bases and V 6 bases, and 5 bases lay outside the gene matches. The length of the CDR3 is 14 residues. CDR3 in amino acids: CSARQGGMNTEAFF. DNA of the CDR3: TGCAGTGCACGACAGGGGGGCATGAACACTGAAGCTTTCTTT.

This chain joins TRBV7-9 and TRBJ1-1; a weak D match, TRBD1 (6 bases). Trimming left V 0 bases short and J 1 base short, with 21 bases between. This CDR3 is built from 19 residues. In germline, CDR1 is SEHNR, CDR2 FQNEAQ (reference sequence). In DNA form, the CDR3 reads TGTGCCAGCAGCTTAGCGCATAAAGGAGAACAGGGAAAGAACACTGAAGCTTTCTTT. Its translation is CASSLAHKGEQGKNTEAFF.

This clonotype occurred a few times. The V gene is TRBV27, the J gene TRBJ2-7; 7 bases are shared with TRBD1. CDR3 length: 16 amino acids. Germline V CDR1 and CDR2: MNHEY, SMNVEV (reference sequence). V dropped 5 bases and J dropped 0; count of bases not matched to a gene: 10. CDR3 protein: CASSAYWDSTSYEQYF. The CDR3 DNA reads as TGTGCCAGCAGTGCGTACTGGGACAGTACCTCCTACGAGCAGTACTTC.

The chain has TRBV6-1 and TRBJ2-1, with a weak D call TRBD1 (6 bases). CDR1 and CDR2 (germline): MNHNS, SASEGT. The ends were cut back, 4 bases at V and 2 bases at J, with 9 bases in the middle. There are 14 residues in the CDR3. Written as DNA, the CDR3 is TGTGCCAGCAGTGGACAGGTGGCCTACAATGAGCAGTTCTTC. This encodes CASSGQVAYNEQFF.